This T cell receptor (beta chain) was identified in a study of blood T cell repertoires in COVID-19. Study summary: Samples came from the United States, Italy and Spain, spanning acute and convalescent COVID-19.

CDR1 LGHDT and CDR2 YNNKEL come from the germline V gene (reference sequence). There are 15 residues in the CDR3. Trimming took off 0 bases at V and 10 bases at J, with 13 bases between the two ends. Methods used by the authors: Quantification of nucleated cells was approximated via reference gene primer amplification. Libraries were prepared by immunoSEQ multiplex PCR; TCRdb keeps only in-frame clonotypes and omits some of them. V, J and clone size are taken as reported in that table, and D and trimming were inferred from the DNA itself. The sample has some 130,000 clones, roughly 78% seen once. Recovered status in Cohort 3 required two negative PCRs, clearance, or symptom resolution.

This sequence was found in a woman in her 50s who had recovered from COVID-19. The chain carries TRBV3-1 (or the pseudogene TRBV3-2) and TRBJ1-6; D gene unclear. Sequencing was performed on PBMCs or T cells enriched from blood (not recorded which). CDR3 protein: CASSQDDDRHSPLHF. For the CDR3, the DNA is TGTGCCAGCAGCCAAGATGACGACCGACACTCACCCCTCCACTTT.